This T cell receptor (beta chain) is drawn from a study of shared clonotypes between healthy human individuals. Turning to the study itself: Donor ages ranged 18 to 49 years: two women, three men. Each donor contributed plates that comprised three CD4 naive, three CD4 memory, two CD8 naive and one CD8 memory.

Sequenced by immunoSEQ multiplex PCR; TCRdb stores in-frame clones only, minus some. Among some 1,100,000 clones listed, about 84% were seen once. The germline CDR1 and CDR2 sequences are SEHNR and FQNEAQ (reference sequence). The CDR3 is made up of 14 amino acids. V lost 2 bases to trimming and J lost 6 bases, with 13 bases between them. Findings of the study overall: Naive CD4 clonotypes overlapped across a handful of donors at approximately 5%.

On this clone itself: The antigen remains undetermined.

Sequenced input: memory CD4+ T cells from PBMCs. Regarding subset: CD45RA-negative fraction. The source of this sequence is a man younger than 35 in good health. Some clones in this sample may be carry-over from other donors' samples. The gene calls are TRBV7-9 and TRBJ1-2; no clear D. CDR3 amino acids: CASSLFSYSDGYTF. CDR3 DNA sequence: TGTGCCAGCAGCTTATTTTCTTACTCGGATGGCTACACCTTC.